This passage covers 25 T cell receptor beta chains from one sample sequenced in a study of Tregs in tolerant kidney transplant recipients. Assay used: immunoSEQ multiplex PCR; TCRdb lists only in-frame clones, some missing. Among about 110,000 clones listed, 90% were seen once. Sequenced here: CD4+ T cells from blood, sampled before the transplant. These TCRs come from a human donor who received a combined kidney and bone marrow transplant.

The V gene is TRBV28, the J gene TRBJ2-5; TRBD2 matches at 13 bases. Trimming removed 3 bases from V and 5 bases from J; junction bases left unmatched: 6. The CDR3 runs 16 residues. Germline V gene sequence: CDR1 MDHEN, CDR2 SYDVKM. CDR3 protein: CASSFLRLAGGETQYF. The DNA for the CDR3 is TGTGCCAGCAGTTTCCTGAGACTAGCGGGAGGCGAGACCCAGTACTTC.

Of note for this clone: This sample includes further DNA sequences coding for the same CDR3. The chain links TRBV7-2 to TRBJ2-2, with 10 nucleotides matching TRBD1. The CDR3 totals 14 residues. V gave up 3 bases and J gave up 5 bases; unmatched junction bases: 0. Germline-derived CDR1 and CDR2 are SGHTA and FQGNSA. The CDR3 loop reads CASSLGQGTGELFF. CDR3 in DNA: TGTGCCAGCAGCTTGGGACAGGGGACCGGGGAGCTGTTTTTT.

This clone came up a few times. The rearrangement joins TRBV27 to TRBJ2-2; weak D call: TRBD2 (5 bases). The CDR3 is 14 amino acids. V was clipped by 7 bases and J by 0 bases, with 9 bases between them. Germline V gene lookup returns CDR1 MNHEY and CDR2 SMNVEV (reference sequence). The CDR3 spells CASKRAANTGELFF. CDR3 nucleotides: TGTGCCAGCAAGAGGGCGGCGAACACCGGGGAGCTGTTTTTT.

The chain joins TRBV10-2 to TRBJ2-7, with 9 bases identical to TRBD2. The junction had 7 bases not matched to a gene; V was cut back by 6 bases and J by 4 bases. The CDR3 sequence is 14 residues long. The germline gives CDR1 WSHSY, CDR2 SAAADI. The CDR3 sequence is CASRAGGGSYEQYF. CDR3 coding DNA: TGCGCCAGCAGGGCGGGAGGGGGTTCGTACGAGCAGTACTTC.

The chain is built from TRBV19 and TRBJ2-7; weak D call: TRBD1 (6 bases). V lost 4 bases to trimming and J lost 2 bases, with 15 bases between them. The length of the CDR3 is 15 residues. Germline-derived CDR1 and CDR2 are LNHDA and SQIVND (reference sequence). In DNA, the CDR3 is TGTGCCAGTAGTAAAGACAGGTATAGGACCTACGAGCAGTACTTC. It codes for CASSKDRYRTYEQYF.

The V gene is TRBV11-3, the J gene TRBJ2-5, with 7 bases aligning to TRBD2. The ends lost 1 base at V and 1 base at J; junction bases unmatched: 0. CDR1 is SGHNT, CDR2 YENEEA, per germline. The CDR3 spans 14 residues. This CDR3 is CASSLGGGQETQYF. The DNA of the CDR3 is TGTGCCAGCAGCTTAGGCGGGGGCCAAGAGACCCAGTACTTC.

The CDR3 nucleotides read TGTGCCAGCTCACTGGGGACAGACGAGCAGTACTTC. Encoded protein: CASSLGTDEQYF. This chain joins TRBV18 and TRBJ2-7; the match to TRBD1 covers 7 bases. Looked up from germline, CDR1 is KGHSH and CDR2 is LQKENI. This CDR3 spans 12 amino acids. V lost 4 bases, J lost 5 bases, and 2 bases stayed unmatched.

The chain employs TRBV9 and TRBJ1-3; tentatively, D is TRBD1 (6 bases). Trimming removed 0 bases from V and 2 bases from J, with 6 bases in between. Germline V gene lookup returns CDR1 SGDLS and CDR2 YYNGEE. This CDR3 is built from 14 residues. CDR3 DNA: TGTGCCAGCAGCGTAGCAGGGGCTGGAAACACCATATATTTT. It specifies CASSVAGAGNTIYF.

The chain carries TRBV30 and TRBJ1-5, with D possibly being TRBD1 (6 bases). The CDR3 covers 16 residues. V lost 2 bases, J lost 7 bases, and 21 bases lay in between. From germline, CDR1 is GTSNPN and CDR2 SVGIG (reference sequence). The CDR3 protein is CAWSSPGQGIRQPQHF. CDR3 in DNA: TGTGCCTGGAGTTCTCCGGGGCAGGGGATTAGACAGCCCCAGCATTTT.

The chain joins TRBV29-1 to TRBJ1-1; D is uncertain. V was cut by 6 bases and J by 6 bases, with 20 bases left in between. The CDR3 totals 14 residues. Germline V gene data show CDR1 as SQVTM and CDR2 as ANQGSEA. CDR3 residues: CSVGGGTGFAEAFF. CDR3 nucleotides: TGCAGCGTGGGAGGCGGCACTGGTTTCGCTGAAGCTTTCTTT.

The V gene is TRBV5-4, the J gene TRBJ2-1; maybe TRBD1 (5 bases). Germline V gene data show CDR1 as SGHNT and CDR2 as YYREEE (reference sequence). This CDR3 has 16 amino acids. V lost 0 bases and J 6 bases, leaving 16 bases between the germline ends. This CDR3 is CASSLERQGFSNEQFF. CDR3 nucleotides: TGTGCCAGCAGCTTGGAGAGGCAGGGCTTCAGCAATGAGCAGTTCTTC.

The chain couples TRBV5-1 to TRBJ1-4; D might be TRBD1 (6 bases). Trimming left V 3 bases short and J 7 bases short, with 19 bases between. CDR3 length: 16 amino acids. Germline V gene sequence: CDR1 SGHRS, CDR2 YFSETQ. The CDR3: CASSSGTLGVGEKLFF. In nucleotides, the CDR3 is TGCGCCAGCAGCTCCGGGACACTCGGGGTGGGTGAAAAACTGTTTTTT.

This clone came up once. The J gene is TRBJ1-1, the V gene TRBV28; the match to TRBD1 covers 8 bases. The germline gives CDR1 MDHEN, CDR2 SYDVKM. Unmatched junction bases numbered 5, after V lost 6 bases and J lost 5 bases. The CDR3 runs 13 residues. CDR3 residues: CASSPRTGTEAFF. DNA for the CDR3: TGTGCCAGCAGCCCGCGGACAGGGACTGAAGCTTTCTTT.

This chain uses TRBV6-5 with TRBJ1-3, with D maybe TRBD1 (6 bases). This CDR3 has 16 residues. Germline V gene lookup returns CDR1 MNHEY and CDR2 SVGAGI. V lost 3 bases and J 0 bases, leaving 12 bases between the germline ends. In nucleotides, the CDR3 is TGTGCCAGCAGTTATAGGGGGAAGAGCTCTGGAAACACCATATATTTT. Residues: CASSYRGKSSGNTIYF.

This chain links TRBV5-4 with TRBJ1-1; D gene ambiguous. This CDR3 has 13 amino acids. Trimming removed 3 bases from V and 11 bases from J, with 17 bases in between. Germline assignment: CDR1 SGHNT and CDR2 YYREEE (reference sequence). The CDR3 coding sequence is TGTGCCAGCAGCTCGAGGACTCCTGGTGGGGCTTTCTTT. It specifies CASSSRTPGGAFF.

V is TRBV6-5 and J is TRBJ1-3; no clear D. V lost 2 bases, J lost 0 bases, and 5 bases lay in between. The CDR3 totals 14 residues. The germline V gene encodes CDR1 MNHEY and CDR2 SVGAGI. The CDR3 DNA reads TGTGCCAGCAGTTACGAGAGCTCTGGAAACACCATATATTTT. This codes for CASSYESSGNTIYF.

The chain couples TRBV7-2 to TRBJ1-1, with D maybe TRBD1 (5 bases). CDR1 and CDR2 from the germline V gene are SGHTA and FQGNSA. V lost 5 bases, J lost 11 bases, and 15 bases lay in between. The CDR3 consists of 12 residues. CDR3 nucleotide sequence: TGTGCCAGCAGCCCCAGGGCACGGGAGGCTTTCTTT. This translates into CASSPRAREAFF.

The V call is TRBV6-5, the J call TRBJ2-7; a weak D match, TRBD1 (6 bases). V lost 5 bases and J lost 4, with 12 bases in between. CDR1 is MNHEY and CDR2 is SVGAGI in the germline V gene. This CDR3 spans 13 amino acids. CDR3 bases: TGTGCCAGCAGTGGTGGGGGCGGGTACGAGCAGTACTTC. Translation: CASSGGGGYEQYF.

V gene TRBV19 combines with J gene TRBJ1-5; TRBD1 aligns across 10 bases. The CDR3 contains 18 residues. Trimming at V came to 0 bases and at J to 0 bases, leaving 5 bases not matched to a gene. Germline assignment: CDR1 LNHDA and CDR2 SQIVND (reference sequence). The CDR3 nucleotides are TGTGCCAGTAGTATAGATGGGACAGGGGTTTATAGCAATCAGCCCCAGCATTTT. This translates into CASSIDGTGVYSNQPQHF.

The rearrangement links TRBV7-6 to TRBJ2-1; tentative D call: TRBD2 (7 bases). The CDR3 runs to 15 residues. Trimming cost V 5 bases and J 4 bases, with 15 bases left between them. Germline V gene sequence: CDR1 SGHVS, CDR2 FNYEAQ. CDR3 bases: TGTGCCAGCAGCGCACGGGGGGCGGGGTACAATGAGCAGTTCTTC. It yields the protein CASSARGAGYNEQFF.

This sequence joins TRBV6-5 and TRBJ1-2, with a weak D call TRBD1 (6 bases). Trimming took off 5 bases at V and 8 bases at J, with 21 bases between the two ends. Germline V gene lookup returns CDR1 MNHEY and CDR2 SVGAGI. The CDR3 is 15 amino acids. The CDR3 region is CASSRALDRSGGYTF. In DNA form, the CDR3 reads TGTGCCAGCAGTCGGGCCCTCGACAGGTCTGGAGGCTACACCTTC.

The chain has TRBV5-5 and TRBJ1-2; D is undetermined. The V end was cut by 2 bases, the J end by 0 bases, with 11 bases between. The CDR3 length is 15 residues. From germline, CDR1 is SGHKS and CDR2 YYEKEE (reference sequence). The CDR3: CASSFTPVPNYGYTF. The DNA for the CDR3 is TGTGCCAGCAGCTTTACACCCGTCCCTAACTATGGCTACACCTTC.

This clone was seen a few times. The chain recombines TRBV10-2 with TRBJ2-7, with a possible D match to TRBD2 (6 bases). The CDR3 sequence is 14 residues long. The V gene's germline CDR1 is WSHSY and CDR2 SAAADI. Trimming cost V 3 bases and J 6 bases, with 15 bases left between them. CDR3 bases: TGCGCCAGCAGTGACACTAGCCGTGCCCTCGAGCAGTACTTC. Its translation: CASSDTSRALEQYF.

The chain joins TRBV7-2 to TRBJ2-7, with D unresolved. Trimming cost V 1 base and J 0 bases, with 4 bases left between them. This CDR3 is 13 amino acids long. The germline V gene encodes CDR1 SGHTA and CDR2 FQGNSA. CDR3 DNA: TGTGCCAGCAGCTTAGACAGCTCCTACGAGCAGTACTTC. Protein product: CASSLDSSYEQYF.

The table lists this clone with a count of one. The chain recombines TRBV5-8 with TRBJ2-3; weak D call: TRBD1 (6 bases). Trimming shortened V by 4 bases and J by 2 bases, and 11 bases separated the two germline ends. The CDR3 runs 14 residues. Germline values: CDR1 SGHTS, CDR2 YDEGEE. CDR3 DNA: TGTGCCAGCAGCCAGGACAGACCCACAGATACGCAGTATTTT. The encoded protein is CASSQDRPTDTQYF.